This T cell receptor beta chain is from a study of blood T cell repertoires in COVID-19. About the study: Samples taken during acute and convalescent COVID-19 were collected in the United States, Italy and Spain. PBMCs, B-cell-depleted T cells, or T cells provided the cDNA or gDNA that made up the material.

Germline V gene sequence: CDR1 LNHDA, CDR2 SQIVND (reference sequence). The CDR3 is made up of 16 amino acids. Germline trimming cut 2 bases from V and 10 bases from J; bases unmatched to any gene: 13. Clones were sequenced by immunoSEQ multiplex PCR, and TCRdb holds only the in-frame ones, with some missing. The repertoire holds some 340,000 clones, with about 85% as singletons. The sequencing sample was made of peripheral blood. This TCR came from a young woman with acute or convalescent COVID-19. The V call is TRBV19, the J call TRBJ1-4, with 7 bases lining up with TRBD1. CDR3 residues: CASSIIIYRGEVKLFF. In nucleotides, the CDR3 is TGTGCCAGTAGTATAATAATCTACAGGGGAGAAGTAAAACTGTTTTTT.